The subject of this entry is one T cell receptor beta chain. This CDR3 region has 17 residues. The V gene lost 5 bases and the J gene lost 2 bases, with 19 bases spanning the gap. CDR1 and CDR2 from the germline V gene are MDHEN and SYDVKM. Data came from immunoSEQ multiplex PCR; TCRdb stores just in-frame clones and leaves some out. The table records roughly 28,000 clones, approximately 90% of them present only once. The data belong to a study of OX40 agonist ivuxolimab in advanced cancers. Specimen: CD4+ or CD8+ T cells sorted from blood, collected in a trial of the OX40 agonist ivuxolimab. This clonotype was sampled from an adult with an advanced solid tumor such as melanoma, head and neck, liver or kidney cancer. The chain couples TRBV28 to TRBJ1-3; no clear D gene. Written as DNA, the CDR3 is TGTGCCAGCAGTCTTTATATGGGGAGAGGGCCTGGAAACACCATATATTTT. Translation: CASSLYMGRGPGNTIYF.